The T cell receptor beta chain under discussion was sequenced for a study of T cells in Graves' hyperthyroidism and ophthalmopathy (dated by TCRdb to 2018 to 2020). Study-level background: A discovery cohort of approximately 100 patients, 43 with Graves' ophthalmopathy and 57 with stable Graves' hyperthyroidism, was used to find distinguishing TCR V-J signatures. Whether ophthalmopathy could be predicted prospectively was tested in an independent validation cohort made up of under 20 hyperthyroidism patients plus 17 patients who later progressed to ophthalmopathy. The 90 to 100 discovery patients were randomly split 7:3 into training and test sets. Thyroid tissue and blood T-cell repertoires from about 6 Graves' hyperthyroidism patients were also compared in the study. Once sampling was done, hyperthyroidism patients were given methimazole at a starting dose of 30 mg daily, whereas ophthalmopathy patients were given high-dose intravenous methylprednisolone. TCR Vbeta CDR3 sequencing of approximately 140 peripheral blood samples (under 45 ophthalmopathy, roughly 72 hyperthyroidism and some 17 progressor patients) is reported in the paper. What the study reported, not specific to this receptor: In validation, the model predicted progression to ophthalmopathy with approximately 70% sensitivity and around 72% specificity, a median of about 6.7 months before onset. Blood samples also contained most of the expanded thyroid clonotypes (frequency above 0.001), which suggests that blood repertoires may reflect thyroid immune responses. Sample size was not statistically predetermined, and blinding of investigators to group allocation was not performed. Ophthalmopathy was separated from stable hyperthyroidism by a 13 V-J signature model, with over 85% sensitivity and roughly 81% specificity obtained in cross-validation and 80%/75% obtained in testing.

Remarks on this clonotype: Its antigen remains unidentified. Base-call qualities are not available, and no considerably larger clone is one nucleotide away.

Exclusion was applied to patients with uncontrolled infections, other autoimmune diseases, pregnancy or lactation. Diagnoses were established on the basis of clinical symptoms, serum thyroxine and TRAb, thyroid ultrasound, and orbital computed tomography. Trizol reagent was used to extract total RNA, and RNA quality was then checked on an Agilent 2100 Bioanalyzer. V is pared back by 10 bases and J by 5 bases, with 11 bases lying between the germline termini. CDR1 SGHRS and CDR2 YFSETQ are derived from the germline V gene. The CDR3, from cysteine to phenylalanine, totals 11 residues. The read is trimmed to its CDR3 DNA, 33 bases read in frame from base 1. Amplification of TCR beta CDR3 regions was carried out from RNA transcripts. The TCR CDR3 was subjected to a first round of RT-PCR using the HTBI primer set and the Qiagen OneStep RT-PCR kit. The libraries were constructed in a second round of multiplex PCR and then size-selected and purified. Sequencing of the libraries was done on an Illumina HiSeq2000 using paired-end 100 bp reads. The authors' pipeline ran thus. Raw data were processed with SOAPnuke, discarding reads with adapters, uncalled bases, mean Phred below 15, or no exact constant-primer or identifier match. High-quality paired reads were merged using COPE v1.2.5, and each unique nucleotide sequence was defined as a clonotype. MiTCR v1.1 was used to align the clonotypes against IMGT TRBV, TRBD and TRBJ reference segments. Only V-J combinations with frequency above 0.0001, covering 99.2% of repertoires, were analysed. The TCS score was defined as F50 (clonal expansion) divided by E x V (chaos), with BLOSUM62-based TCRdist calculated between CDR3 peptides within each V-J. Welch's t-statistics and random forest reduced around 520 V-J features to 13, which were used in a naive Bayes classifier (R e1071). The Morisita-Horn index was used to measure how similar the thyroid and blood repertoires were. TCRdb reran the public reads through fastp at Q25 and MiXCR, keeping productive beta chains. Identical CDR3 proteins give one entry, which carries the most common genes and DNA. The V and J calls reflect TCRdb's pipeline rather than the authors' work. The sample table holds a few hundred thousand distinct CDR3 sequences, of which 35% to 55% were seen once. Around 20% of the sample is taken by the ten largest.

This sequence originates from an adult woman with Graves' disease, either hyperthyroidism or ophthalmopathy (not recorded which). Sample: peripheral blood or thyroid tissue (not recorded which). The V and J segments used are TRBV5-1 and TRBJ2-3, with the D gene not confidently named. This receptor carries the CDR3 CAAFWGDTQYF. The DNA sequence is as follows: TGCGCCGCCTTCTGGGGAGATACGCAGTATTTT.